This T cell receptor beta chain was sequenced for a study of PD-1 blockade in classical Hodgkin lymphoma. Generated by immunoSEQ multiplex PCR, the TCRdb table keeps only in-frame clones and is missing some. The sample lists under 130,000 clones, roughly 87% occurring once. CDR3 length: 11 residues. Germline CDR1 is MNHEY and CDR2 is SMNVEV (reference sequence). V dropped 8 bases and J dropped 3 bases, with 8 bases sitting between them. Study conclusions and caveats: Newly diagnosed patients had baseline TCR diversity that was reportedly lower than that of healthy donors.

This clone was seen just once. What it recognizes is unknown. Time point described: cycle 4 day 1 (C4D1), after less than seven weeks of nivolumab. Each patient relapsed following autologous stem cell transplantation, and prior brentuximab vedotin exposure differed. Responses achieved at best were complete response, partial response or progressive disease. Sequences were derived from peripheral blood mononuclear cells (PBMCs), sampled before the fourth cycle of nivolumab. This sequence joins TRBV27 and TRBJ2-7; D unclear. The source of this sequence is a human donor with classical Hodgkin lymphoma. The CDR3 coding sequence is TGTGCCAGCCATTATAACTACGAGCAGTACTTC. Translating gives CASHYNYEQYF.